This T cell receptor beta chain appears in the sequencing data of a study of blood T cell repertoires in COVID-19. About the research overall: Material from acute and convalescent COVID-19 was sourced from the United States, Italy and Spain. The cDNA or gDNA used as material had been derived from T cells, B-cell-depleted T cells, or PBMCs.

Under the authors' procedure: Researchers report that nucleated cell counts were estimated from reference gene primer amplification. Sequencing was performed with immunoSEQ multiplex PCR; in TCRdb, only in-frame clones are kept and a portion is missing. V and J calls and clone size are given by that table; D and trimming were obtained from the DNA. The table records approximately 88,000 clones, over 65% of them present only once. This clone was recorded a few times. The CDR3 contains 14 residues. V was cut by 1 base and J by 4 bases, with 8 bases left in between. The germline gives CDR1 MDHEN, CDR2 SYDVKM.

This rearrangement joins TRBV28 to TRBJ2-1; tentative D call: TRBD2 (5 bases). The sequenced sample consisted of peripheral blood. The TCR was taken from a human donor in a cohort sampled during active COVID-19. For the CDR3, the DNA is TGTGCCAGCAGTTTATCGAGCGGATACAATGAGCAGTTCTTC. Its protein is CASSLSSGYNEQFF.